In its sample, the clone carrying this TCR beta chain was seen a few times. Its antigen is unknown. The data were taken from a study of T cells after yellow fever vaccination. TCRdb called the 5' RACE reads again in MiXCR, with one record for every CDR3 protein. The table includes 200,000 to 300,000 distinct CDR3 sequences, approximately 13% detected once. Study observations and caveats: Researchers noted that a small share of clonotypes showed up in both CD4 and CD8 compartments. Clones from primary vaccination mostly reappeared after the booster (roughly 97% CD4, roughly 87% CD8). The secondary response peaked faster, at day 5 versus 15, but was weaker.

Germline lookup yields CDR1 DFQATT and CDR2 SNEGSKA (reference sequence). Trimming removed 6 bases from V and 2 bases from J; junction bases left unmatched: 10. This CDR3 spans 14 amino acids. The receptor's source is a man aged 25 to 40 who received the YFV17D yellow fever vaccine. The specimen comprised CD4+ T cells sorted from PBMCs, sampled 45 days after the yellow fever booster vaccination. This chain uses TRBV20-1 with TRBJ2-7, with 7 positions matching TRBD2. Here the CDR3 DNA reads TGCAGTGCCGTGCAGGGAGGGCCAACCTACGAGCAGTACTTC. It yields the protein CSAVQGGPTYEQYF.